The entry that follows covers one T cell receptor (beta chain) sequence. This entry is derived from a study of technical replicates of blood from a handful of donors. Libraries were prepared by immunoSEQ multiplex PCR; TCRdb keeps only in-frame clonotypes and omits some of them. Among more than 65,000 clones listed, 88% were seen once. The V gene's germline CDR1 is KGHSH and CDR2 LQKENI. The CDR3 spans 14 residues. J was trimmed by 14 bases and V by 5 bases; bases with no gene match: 10. The chain is built from TRBV18 and TRBJ2-1, with TRBD1 identical over 12 bases. This receptor was obtained from a human donor in good health. Some clones in this sample may be carry-over from other donors' samples. The sample was PBMCs. The CDR3 sequence: CASSASGQGAAEFF. In DNA, the CDR3 is TGTGCCAGCTCAGCATCGGGACAGGGGGCCGCGGAGTTCTTC.